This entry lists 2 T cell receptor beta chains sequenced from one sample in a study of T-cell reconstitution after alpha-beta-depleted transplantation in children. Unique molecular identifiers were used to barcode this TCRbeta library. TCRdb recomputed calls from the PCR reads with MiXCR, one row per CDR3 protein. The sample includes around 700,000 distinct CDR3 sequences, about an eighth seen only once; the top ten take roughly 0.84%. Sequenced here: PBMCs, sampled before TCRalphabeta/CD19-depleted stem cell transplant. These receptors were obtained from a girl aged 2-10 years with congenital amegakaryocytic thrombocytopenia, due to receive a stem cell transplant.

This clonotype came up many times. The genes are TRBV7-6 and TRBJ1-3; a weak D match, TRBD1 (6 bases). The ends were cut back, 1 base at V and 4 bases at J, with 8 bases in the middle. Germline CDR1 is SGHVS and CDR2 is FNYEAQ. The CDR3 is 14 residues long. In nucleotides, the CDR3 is TGTGCCAGCAGCTTAGGGACAGTCGGAAACACCATATATTTT. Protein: CASSLGTVGNTIYF.

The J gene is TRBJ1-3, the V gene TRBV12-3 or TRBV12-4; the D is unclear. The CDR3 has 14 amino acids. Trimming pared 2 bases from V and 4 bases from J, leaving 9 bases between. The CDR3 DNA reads TGTGCCAGCAGTTTAAGGGCATACGGAAACACCATATATTTT. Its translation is CASSLRAYGNTIYF.